The rows below give T cell receptor beta chains drawn from one sample of a study of blood T cell repertoires in COVID-19. Sequencing was performed with immunoSEQ multiplex PCR; in TCRdb, only in-frame clones are kept and a portion is missing. The table records roughly 130,000 clones, about 83% of them present only once. Sequencing was carried out using PBMCs or T cells enriched from blood (not recorded which). The source of these receptors is a woman aged 25 to 39 who had recovered from COVID-19. CDR3s include the opening cysteine and the closing phenylalanine or tryptophan. The D gene is left open where the match is weak. Not all rows give a size; the values are once, few, many and, for expanded clones, a class.

clone size: -; D gene: TRBD2; J gene: TRBJ2-4; V gene: TRBV29-1; CDR3 protein: CSARSGGNIQYF; CDR3 DNA: TGCAGCGCCCGATCGGGGGGAAACATTCAGTACTTC
clone size: -; D gene: -; J gene: TRBJ1-2; V gene: TRBV6-5; CDR3 protein: CASSYSGDNYGYTF; CDR3 DNA: TGTGCCAGCAGTTACTCCGGAGATAACTATGGCTACACCTTC
clone size: once; D gene: -; J gene: TRBJ2-5; V gene: TRBV12-3/TRBV12-4; CDR3 protein: CASSLRPEDQYF; CDR3 DNA: TGTGCCAGCAGTCTACGCCCTGAGGACCAGTACTTC
clone size: -; D gene: -; J gene: TRBJ1-1; V gene: TRBV5-1; CDR3 protein: CASSQHPTGNTEAFF; CDR3 DNA: TGCGCCAGCAGCCAACATCCGACAGGGAACACTGAAGCTTTCTTT
clone size: -; D gene: -; J gene: TRBJ1-5; V gene: TRBV27; CDR3 protein: CASSPWGGNQPQHF; CDR3 DNA: TGTGCCAGCAGCCCCTGGGGGGGCAATCAGCCCCAGCATTTT
clone size: -; D gene: TRBD1; J gene: TRBJ2-7; V gene: TRBV9; CDR3 protein: CASSSGQGWYEQYF; CDR3 DNA: TGTGCCAGCAGCTCGGGACAGGGATGGTACGAGCAGTACTTC
clone size: -; D gene: TRBD2; J gene: TRBJ2-3; V gene: TRBV4-2; CDR3 protein: CASSQEVSGMTDTQYF; CDR3 DNA: TGTGCCAGCAGCCAAGAGGTTAGCGGGATGACAGATACGCAGTATTTT
clone size: -; D gene: -; J gene: TRBJ2-7; V gene: TRBV7-8; CDR3 protein: CASSLEVTGSYEQYF; CDR3 DNA: TGTGCCAGCAGCTTAGAAGTCACAGGGTCCTACGAGCAGTACTTC
clone size: -; D gene: -; J gene: TRBJ1-1; V gene: TRBV5-1; CDR3 protein: CASSRHLMNTEAFF; CDR3 DNA: TGCGCCAGCAGCAGACACTTGATGAACACTGAAGCTTTCTTT
clone size: -; D gene: -; J gene: TRBJ2-7; V gene: TRBV21-1; CDR3 protein: CASSGRTRWDSYEQYF; CDR3 DNA: TGTGCCAGCAGCGGAAGGACTAGATGGGACTCCTACGAGCAGTACTTC
clone size: once; D gene: -; J gene: TRBJ1-2; V gene: TRBV2; CDR3 protein: CASSVRSFYGYTF; CDR3 DNA: TGTGCCAGCAGTGTACGAAGCTTCTATGGCTACACCTTC
clone size: -; D gene: TRBD1; J gene: TRBJ1-6; V gene: TRBV7-2; CDR3 protein: CASSSGTGTSPLHF; CDR3 DNA: TGTGCCAGCAGCTCCGGGACAGGGACTTCACCCCTCCACTTT
clone size: -; D gene: TRBD2; J gene: TRBJ2-3; V gene: TRBV4-3; CDR3 protein: CASSQGEGSDTQYF; CDR3 DNA: TGCGCCAGCAGCCAAGGGGAGGGATCAGATACGCAGTATTTT
clone size: -; D gene: -; J gene: TRBJ1-1; V gene: TRBV5-6; CDR3 protein: CASSLGGWRNTEAFF; CDR3 DNA: TGTGCCAGCAGCTTGGGAGGATGGCGAAACACTGAAGCTTTCTTT
clone size: -; D gene: TRBD2; J gene: TRBJ2-5; V gene: TRBV5-4; CDR3 protein: CASSSTSGLAETQYF; CDR3 DNA: TGTGCCAGCAGCTCGACTAGCGGACTAGCGGAGACCCAGTACTTC